These T cell receptor beta chains were read from a single sample in a study of blood T cell repertoires in COVID-19. Measured with immunoSEQ multiplex PCR; TCRdb has only the in-frame clones, and not every one. This table holds some 42,000 clones, approximately 92% found once. The sequencing sample was made of peripheral blood. These receptors were taken from a man aged 30-40 years with active or convalescent COVID-19. Each CDR3 is given with its conserved first and last residue. The D gene is left open where the match is weak. Size is stated for part of the rows, as once, few or many counts, or as a class when the clone is expanded.

length,D,V,size,J,CDR3,DNA
16,TRBD2,TRBV5-6,-,TRBJ2-2,CASSYGLAGGTGELFF,TGTGCCAGCAGCTACGGACTAGCGGGGGGCACCGGGGAGCTGTTTTTT
17,-,TRBV27,-,TRBJ2-1,CASTPTGAGTTNNEQFF,TGTGCCAGCACCCCGACAGGGGCCGGGACTACTAACAATGAGCAGTTCTTC
14,-,TRBV4-3,few,TRBJ1-2,CASSQDWGQDGYTF,TGCGCCAGCAGCCAAGACTGGGGGCAGGATGGCTACACCTTC
17,-,TRBV5-3,-,TRBJ2-3,CARSLALEGPSTDTQYF,TGTGCCAGAAGCTTGGCCCTGGAGGGCCCCAGCACAGATACGCAGTATTTT
14,-,TRBV7-2,-,TRBJ2-5,CASSPRFRGETQYF,TGTGCCAGCAGCCCTAGATTCAGAGGGGAGACCCAGTACTTC
14,TRBD1,TRBV29-1,-,TRBJ2-1,CSVEPGQGGNEQFF,TGCAGCGTTGAACCGGGACAGGGGGGTAATGAGCAGTTCTTC
15,TRBD2,TRBV24-1,-,TRBJ2-2,CATSGLAGGPGELFF,TGTGCCACCAGTGGACTAGCGGGAGGCCCCGGGGAGCTGTTTTTT
14,TRBD1,TRBV7-9,-,TRBJ2-7,CASSPGRGLDEQYF,TGTGCCAGCAGCCCCGGCAGGGGGCTGGACGAGCAGTACTTC
12,-,TRBV18,-,TRBJ1-1,CASSPSITEAFF,TGTGCCAGCTCACCAAGCATCACTGAAGCTTTCTTT
16,TRBD2,TRBV18,-,TRBJ2-1,CASSKLAGKSYNEQFF,TGTGCCAGCTCAAAACTAGCGGGCAAATCCTACAATGAGCAGTTCTTC
16,TRBD1,TRBV7-2,-,TRBJ1-2,CASSLGTGTGNYGYTF,TGTGCCAGCAGCTTAGGTACCGGGACAGGGAACTATGGCTACACCTTC
12,TRBD1,TRBV29-1,-,TRBJ1-6,CSGGTGERPLHF,TGCAGCGGTGGGACAGGGGAAAGGCCCCTCCACTTT
13,-,TRBV2,few,TRBJ1-2,CASSDRGNYGYTF,TGTGCCAGCAGTGATCGGGGGAACTATGGCTACACCTTC
15,TRBD1,TRBV2,-,TRBJ2-1,CASRTGQGANNEQFF,TGTGCCAGCAGGACCGGACAGGGTGCCAACAATGAGCAGTTCTTC
14,TRBD1,TRBV25-1,-,TRBJ2-3,CASSAGTDTDTQYF,TGTGCCAGCAGTGCTGGGACAGACACAGATACGCAGTATTTT
13,-,TRBV20-1,-,TRBJ1-2,CSASDRSNYGYTF,TGCAGTGCTAGTGACAGATCAAACTATGGCTACACCTTC
16,-,TRBV18,-,TRBJ1-3,CASSPSPGGTGNTIYF,TGTGCCAGCTCACCATCTCCCGGGGGGACTGGAAACACCATATATTTT
13,TRBD1,TRBV6-5,-,TRBJ2-1,CASSRQGLNEQFF,TGTGCCAGCTCTCGACAGGGGTTGAATGAGCAGTTCTTC
16,TRBD1,TRBV19,-,TRBJ1-5,CASSPRQGGRHQPQHF,TGTGCCAGTAGTCCAAGACAGGGAGGTCGACATCAGCCCCAGCATTTT
18,TRBD1,TRBV5-4,-,TRBJ1-1,CASSGRTGTVGMNTEAFF,TGTGCCAGCAGCGGAAGGACAGGGACGGTGGGGATGAACACTGAAGCTTTCTTT
12,-,TRBV19,once,TRBJ1-2,CASSISLYGYTF,TGTGCCAGTAGTATTTCGTTGTATGGCTACACCTTC
16,TRBD2,TRBV29-1,-,TRBJ2-2,CSVGFLAGGRTGELFF,TGCAGCGTTGGATTCCTAGCGGGAGGGCGAACCGGGGAGCTGTTTTTT
15,TRBD2,TRBV19,-,TRBJ2-1,CASSIGRGGIYEQFF,TGTGCCAGTAGTATAGGGCGGGGGGGGATTTATGAGCAGTTCTTC
21,-,TRBV29-1,-,TRBJ1-5,CSVVHIQGQWAPTDSNQPQHF,TGCAGCGTTGTGCACATACAGGGCCAATGGGCCCCAACTGATAGCAATCAGCCCCAGCATTTT
16,TRBD2,TRBV18,-,TRBJ2-5,CASSQRGTGGQETQYF,TGTGCCAGCTCACAGCGAGGGACGGGGGGTCAAGAGACCCAGTACTTC
16,TRBD1,TRBV5-1,-,TRBJ1-2,CASSSGTGSTNYGYTF,TGCGCCAGCAGCTCCGGGACAGGGTCAACTAACTATGGCTACACCTTC
14,TRBD1,TRBV6-5,-,TRBJ1-1,CASRYTGAGTEAFF,TGTGCCAGCAGGTATACAGGGGCGGGGACTGAAGCTTTCTTT
16,TRBD1,TRBV19,-,TRBJ1-5,CASRGFGTVKNQPQHF,TGTGCCAGTAGGGGGTTCGGGACAGTCAAGAATCAGCCCCAGCATTTT
13,-,TRBV15,-,TRBJ1-1,CATSIRGNTEAFF,TGTGCCACCAGCATTCGAGGGAACACTGAAGCTTTCTTT
15,TRBD1,TRBV7-8,-,TRBJ1-6,CASSTRGLENSPLHF,TGTGCCAGCAGCACGAGGGGGCTTGAGAATTCACCCCTCCACTTT
18,TRBD2,TRBV9,-,TRBJ2-1,CASSDNLVAGGVYNEQFF,TGTGCCAGCAGCGATAACCTTGTAGCGGGGGGGGTTTACAATGAGCAGTTCTTC
16,TRBD1,TRBV7-9,-,TRBJ2-1,CASSFSLTGARNEQFF,TGTGCCAGCAGCTTTAGCTTAACAGGGGCTAGGAATGAGCAGTTCTTC
14,TRBD1,TRBV6-5,-,TRBJ1-2,CASRGTGGDYGYTF,TGTGCCAGCAGGGGGACAGGGGGCGACTATGGCTACACCTTC
18,TRBD2,TRBV10-3,-,TRBJ2-6,CAIKSGTLGGSGANVLTF,TGTGCCATCAAATCCGGGACGCTCGGGGGGTCTGGGGCCAACGTCCTGACTTTC
13,-,TRBV6-2/TRBV6-3,once,TRBJ1-5,CASSYSRGQPQHF,TGTGCCAGCAGTTACTCTAGGGGTCAGCCCCAGCATTTT
15,TRBD1,TRBV5-5,-,TRBJ1-5,CASSLTGASNQPQHF,TGTGCCAGCAGCCTTACAGGGGCGAGCAATCAGCCCCAGCATTTT
11,-,TRBV30,-,TRBJ1-6,CAWTRDSPLHF,TGTGCCTGGACCAGGGATTCACCCCTCCACTTT
15,TRBD2,TRBV6-7,-,TRBJ2-7,CASSYSGLASYEQYF,TGTGCCAGCAGTTACTCGGGACTAGCCTCCTACGAGCAGTACTTC
13,-,TRBV12-3/TRBV12-4,-,TRBJ1-5,CASSLNGNQPQHF,TGTGCCAGCAGTTTAAACGGGAATCAGCCCCAGCATTTT
14,TRBD1,TRBV9,-,TRBJ1-3,CASSVTGSGNTIYF,TGTGCCAGCAGCGTGACAGGGTCTGGAAACACCATATATTTT
17,TRBD1,TRBV4-2,-,TRBJ1-1,CASSPRQGGNLYTEAFF,TGTGCCAGCAGCCCCAGACAGGGGGGCAATCTTTACACTGAAGCTTTCTTT
12,-,TRBV7-9,-,TRBJ1-2,CASSPQKYGYTF,TGTGCCAGCAGCCCACAGAAGTATGGCTACACCTTC
15,-,TRBV20-1,-,TRBJ1-2,CSASDRVQKSYGYTF,TGCAGTGCTAGTGACCGGGTCCAGAAGTCCTATGGCTACACCTTC
15,TRBD1,TRBV11-2,-,TRBJ2-7,CASSAPGQEFYLQYF,TGTGCCAGCAGCGCCCCGGGACAGGAATTCTATCTACAGTACTTC
17,TRBD1,TRBV11-3,-,TRBJ1-2,CASSISGTGARSYGYTF,TGTGCCAGCAGCATATCCGGGACAGGGGCGCGGAGCTATGGCTACACCTTC
15,TRBD2,TRBV7-8,-,TRBJ2-1,CASSQGLVTYNEQFF,TGTGCCAGCAGCCAAGGACTAGTGACCTACAATGAGCAGTTCTTC
15,TRBD2,TRBV24-1,-,TRBJ2-1,CATSDLRTSLDEQFF,TGTGCCACCAGTGATTTGCGGACTAGTCTAGATGAGCAGTTCTTC
17,-,TRBV7-9,-,TRBJ2-1,CASSAWLMEGGVNEQFF,TGTGCCAGCAGCGCCTGGCTGATGGAGGGCGGGGTCAATGAGCAGTTCTTC
14,-,TRBV5-1,-,TRBJ1-1,CASSPTGPNTEAFF,TGCGCCAGCAGCCCGACAGGTCCAAACACTGAAGCTTTCTTT
14,-,TRBV24-1,-,TRBJ2-5,CATSDSGARGAQYF,TGTGCCACCAGTGATTCCGGGGCCCGCGGGGCCCAGTACTTC
17,TRBD1,TRBV6-1,-,TRBJ2-3,CASSEGKGGRRTDTQYF,TGTGCCAGCAGTGAAGGTAAAGGGGGCAGGCGCACAGATACGCAGTATTTT
14,-,TRBV18,-,TRBJ2-3,CASTLDRGSDTQYF,TGTGCCAGCACATTGGACAGAGGGTCAGATACGCAGTATTTT
14,-,TRBV29-1,-,TRBJ2-1,CSVEPGLAYNEQFF,TGCAGCGTTGAACCGGGACTCGCTTACAATGAGCAGTTCTTC
17,-,TRBV2,-,TRBJ2-5,CASSEGNGGLWGETQYF,TGTGCCAGCAGTGAAGGGAACGGGGGGCTCTGGGGAGAGACCCAGTACTTC
12,-,TRBV6-5,-,TRBJ2-7,CASGARGYEQYF,TGTGCCAGCGGAGCCAGGGGCTACGAGCAGTACTTC
18,TRBD1,TRBV4-3,once,TRBJ2-3,CASSQDNPRTGLGDTQYF,TGCGCCAGCAGCCAAGATAATCCCAGGACAGGGTTAGGAGATACGCAGTATTTT
13,TRBD1,TRBV12-3/TRBV12-4,-,TRBJ1-6,CASSDRHNSPLHF,TGTGCCAGTTCGGACAGGCATAATTCACCCCTCCACTTT
16,TRBD2,TRBV5-1,few,TRBJ2-7,CASSLWVAGGSYEQYF,TGCGCCAGCAGCTTGTGGGTAGCGGGGGGATCCTACGAGCAGTACTTC
17,TRBD2,TRBV3-1/TRBV3-2,-,TRBJ2-1,CASSQGGLAGGHNEQFF,TGTGCCAGCAGCCAAGGGGGACTAGCGGGAGGGCACAATGAGCAGTTCTTC
15,-,TRBV19,-,TRBJ2-6,CASSKQGSGANVLTF,TGTGCCAGTAGTAAACAGGGTTCTGGGGCCAACGTCCTGACTTTC